This T cell receptor (beta chain) comes out of a study of a mutant IDH1 vaccine in newly diagnosed glioma. Germline CDR1 reads KGHSH; CDR2 reads LQKENI. The CDR3 is made up of 16 amino acids. V lost 0 bases and J lost 0, with 11 bases in between. This clone has only a few counts. Its target is unknown. Time point defined: week 23, last vaccination. Vaccination used 300 ug of mutant IDH1 20-mer peptide per dose, with topical imiquimod. Clones were sequenced by immunoSEQ multiplex PCR, and TCRdb holds only the in-frame ones, with some missing. The sample shows tens of thousands of clones, around 87% of them seen only once.

The TCR sequence derives from a man aged 40-55 years with glioma. Source: PBMCs, taken from a glioma patient whose treatment included an IDH1 peptide vaccine. This chain connects TRBV18 to TRBJ1-1; no reliable D call. CDR3 nucleotide sequence: TGTGCCAGCTCACCACCTAGACGGATGATGAACACTGAAGCTTTCTTT. Protein product: CASSPPRRMMNTEAFF.